This TCR beta chain was sequenced during a study of cytomegalovirus exposure and HLA in healthy donors. Study in general: A subsequent analysis stated that the 120 or so validation repertoires were run on the same platform as the roughly 670 first-cohort repertoires.

TCRdb's copy holds only in-frame clones and misses some; the assay was immunoSEQ multiplex PCR. This sample has 150,000 to 200,000 clones; less than 85% occur once, and the top ten carry about 17%. Trimming shortened V by 2 bases and J by 5 bases, and 8 bases separated the two germline ends. The germline gives CDR1 MNHEY, CDR2 SMNVEV (reference sequence). The CDR3 is 13 amino acids. Among the 110 or so subjects of the validation cohort, separate from the roughly 670-subject first cohort, were the donors. The V and J genes are TRBV27 and TRBJ2-3; D unclear. Sequencing was done on a sample of PBMCs. This TCR came from a man between 18 and 35 years old in good health and CMV-seropositive. CDR3 amino acids: CASSLTYQDTQYF. The CDR3 DNA follows: TGTGCCAGCAGTTTAACCTACCAAGATACGCAGTATTTT.